This is a list of T cell receptor beta chains from one sample in a study of T cell responses to AZD1222 COVID-19 vaccine. Here immunoSEQ multiplex PCR was the method, and the copy in TCRdb shows in-frame clones only, minus some. The sample has about 170,000 clones; 70% to 90% are singletons. The source was peripheral blood, collected 28 days after the second AZD1222 dose. All receptors derive from an adult who received the AZD1222 COVID-19 vaccine. Both conserved end residues are part of each CDR3. The order of the fields is clone size, D gene, V gene, J gene, CDR3 protein, CDR3 DNA. D genes are given only for firm matches. Size tells how often a clone was seen (once, few, many) or the class of an expanded clone, and some rows leave it out.

size: NA; D: TRBD1; V: TRBV4-1; J: TRBJ1-5; CDR3: CASSQSGTGGGQPQHF; DNA: TGCGCCAGCAGCCAATCCGGGACAGGGGGCGGCCAGCCCCAGCATTTT
size: NA; D: TRBD2; V: TRBV5-6; J: TRBJ2-1; CDR3: CASSRTSGGSGSYNEQFF; DNA: TGTGCCAGCAGCCGGACTAGCGGGGGATCAGGATCCTACAATGAGCAGTTCTTC
size: once; D: TRBD2; V: TRBV11-2; J: TRBJ2-5; CDR3: CASSFLAGGLRETQYF; DNA: TGTGCCAGCAGCTTCCTAGCGGGGGGGCTCCGAGAGACCCAGTACTTC
size: NA; D: TRBD1; V: TRBV9; J: TRBJ1-2; CDR3: CASSARTGGDGYTF; DNA: TGTGCCAGCAGCGCCCGGACAGGGGGGGATGGCTACACCTTC
size: NA; D: NA; V: TRBV6-1; J: TRBJ2-7; CDR3: CASSEVGLTTIYEQYF; DNA: TGTGCCAGCAGTGAAGTTGGGCTGACCACCATTTACGAGCAGTACTTC
size: NA; D: NA; V: TRBV12-3/TRBV12-4; J: TRBJ2-5; CDR3: CASSFRRETQYF; DNA: TGTGCCAGCAGCTTCCGGCGGGAGACCCAGTACTTC
size: NA; D: NA; V: TRBV12-3/TRBV12-4; J: TRBJ1-2; CDR3: CASSFTGLGYTF; DNA: TGTGCCAGCAGTTTTACAGGGCTTGGCTACACCTTC
size: NA; D: NA; V: TRBV19; J: TRBJ1-5; CDR3: CASTYSRNSNQPQHF; DNA: TGTGCCAGTACTTATTCCAGGAATAGCAATCAGCCCCAGCATTTT
size: NA; D: TRBD1; V: TRBV2; J: TRBJ2-2; CDR3: CASWSGQYTGELFF; DNA: TGTGCCAGTTGGTCGGGACAGTACACCGGGGAGCTGTTTTTT
size: NA; D: TRBD1; V: TRBV18; J: TRBJ1-1; CDR3: CASSRGQKNTEAFF; DNA: TGTGCCAGCTCCCGGGGACAGAAGAACACTGAAGCTTTCTTT
size: NA; D: NA; V: TRBV4-1; J: TRBJ2-1; CDR3: CASRPTRTDLRGSYNEQFF; DNA: TGCGCCAGCAGGCCGACACGGACGGACCTCAGGGGCTCCTACAATGAGCAGTTCTTC
size: NA; D: TRBD2; V: TRBV5-1; J: TRBJ2-3; CDR3: CASKPLAGGPDTQYF; DNA: TGCGCCAGCAAGCCACTAGCGGGGGGGCCAGATACGCAGTATTTT